The sequence of this TCR beta chain was determined in a study of T cells in Graves' hyperthyroidism and ophthalmopathy. The CDR3 covers 12 residues. Germline lookup yields CDR1 ENHRY and CDR2 SYGVKD. V was clipped by 8 bases and J by 10 bases, with 17 bases between them. Template material for amplifying TCR beta CDR3 regions consisted of RNA transcripts. First-round RT-PCR of the TCR CDR3 relied on the HTBI primer set. TCRdb reprocessed the multiplex PCR reads via MiXCR and lists one record per CDR3 protein. The table records 490,000 or so distinct CDR3 sequences, about 20% of them present only once. This clonotype showed up just a few times.

The TCR was taken from a woman aged 65 to 85 with Graves' ophthalmopathy. Sequencing input: blood. The V gene is TRBV10-3, the J gene TRBJ1-2; D possibly corresponds to TRBD1 (5 bases). The CDR3 loop is CAIEGDGPTYTF. In nucleotides, the CDR3 is TGTGCCATCGAAGGGGACGGCCCCACCTACACCTTC.